This T cell receptor beta chain was documented in a study of T-cell reconstitution after alpha-beta-depleted transplantation in children. The CDR3 has 14 amino acids. Trimming removed 2 bases from V and 2 bases from J, with 10 bases in between. Germline lookup yields CDR1 SGHAT and CDR2 FQNNGV. Construction of the TCRbeta library involved unique molecular identifiers. A single record per CDR3 protein comes from TCRdb applying MiXCR to the PCR reads. The top ten hold about 17% of the sample, which has 85,000 to 120,000 distinct CDR3 sequences, 6% to 9% seen once. This clonotype was observed at least ten times.

The sequences come from PBMCs, collected before TCRalphabeta/CD19-depleted stem cell transplant. The chain combines TRBV11-2 with TRBJ2-7; possibly TRBD1 for D (6 bases). This sequence was found in a boy aged 2 to 10 with acute lymphoblastic leukemia, due to receive a stem cell transplant. The CDR3 DNA sequence: TGTGCCAGCAGCTTAAGAGGACAGACCTACGAGCAGTACTTC. Translation: CASSLRGQTYEQYF.